This record covers a single TCR beta chain. This record belongs to a study of blood T cell repertoires in COVID-19. Method: immunoSEQ multiplex PCR; TCRdb's copy keeps in-frame clones and lacks some. The data hold hundreds of thousands of clones, with 75% to 90% observed a single time. Sequenced: peripheral blood. This TCR was sampled from a man aged 18-30 years with COVID-19, enrolled during active disease.

CDR3 coding DNA: TGTGCCAGCAGCCAAGATTTCGGACAGTTACACAATGAGCAGTTCTTC. It codes for CASSQDFGQLHNEQFF. V usage is TRBV4-2 and J usage is TRBJ2-1; possibly TRBD1 for D (6 bases). Per germline, CDR1 LGHNA and CDR2 YNFKEQ. The V end was cut by 0 bases, the J end by 5 bases, with 14 bases between. This CDR3 has 16 amino acids.